Following are 13 T cell receptor beta chains from one sample sequenced in a study of T-cell memory formation after mild COVID-19. One entry per CDR3 protein results from TCRdb running MiXCR on the 5' RACE reads. The repertoire holds about 350,000 distinct CDR3 sequences, roughly an eighth seen once, with about 24% in the top ten. Sequencing input: PBMCs or a T cell subset sorted from them (not recorded which). These TCRs come from a young man who had mild COVID-19 (a few samples of this study predate the infection). Cell type and time point are not known.

This clonotype was observed a handful of times. The chain is built from TRBV4-2 and TRBJ1-4; TRBD1 matches at 7 bases. Germline V CDR1 and CDR2: LGHNA, YNFKEQ. The CDR3 has 14 amino acids. Unmatched junction bases numbered 5, after V lost 3 bases and J lost 7 bases. In nucleotides, the CDR3 is TGTGCCAGCAGCCAGACAGGGAAAGGTGAAAAACTGTTTTTT. Encoded protein: CASSQTGKGEKLFF.

The rearrangement uses TRBV6-1 and TRBJ2-7; 7 bases are shared with TRBD1. Germline V gives CDR1 MNHNS, CDR2 SASEGT. Trimming removed 4 bases from V and 6 bases from J; junction bases left unmatched: 15. This CDR3 region has 16 residues. CDR3 DNA sequence: TGTGCCAGCAGTGCACACGGGACAGCCGGACGGGGCGAGCAGTACGTC. This codes for CASSAHGTAGRGEQYV.

The sample holds a few counts of this clonotype. The chain joins TRBV4-1 to TRBJ2-7; the match to TRBD2 covers 7 bases. Looked up from germline, CDR1 is MGHRA and CDR2 is YSYEKL. Trimming took 4 bases from V and 2 from J; bases not matched to a gene: 2. CDR3 length: 13 amino acids. The CDR3 here is CASSPGLAYEQYF. CDR3 in DNA: TGCGCCAGCAGCCCCGGACTAGCCTACGAGCAGTACTTC.

There are many counts of this clonotype. The genes are TRBV10-3 and TRBJ2-5; D remains ambiguous. Per germline, CDR1 ENHRY and CDR2 SYGVKD. V gave up 11 bases and J gave up 7 bases, with 14 bases separating them. CDR3 length: 11 amino acids. CDR3 coding DNA: TGTGCCGTTAGATTAGGCGGGACCCAGTACTTC. Protein: CAVRLGGTQYF.

The chain uses TRBV20-1 and TRBJ1-1, with D perhaps TRBD1 (6 bases). Germline assignment: CDR1 DFQATT and CDR2 SNEGSKA (reference sequence). The CDR3 covers 11 residues. The CDR3 reads CRGAQGTEAFF. The CDR3, as DNA: TGCAGGGGGGCGCAGGGGACTGAAGCTTTCTTT.

The chain couples TRBV12-3 or TRBV12-4 to TRBJ1-3; TRBD1 aligns across 7 bases. This CDR3 spans 14 amino acids. Trimming at V came to 6 bases and at J to 2 bases, leaving 4 bases not matched to a gene. CDR3 DNA: TGTGCCAGCAGGGATGACAGGGCTGGAAACACCATATATTTT. This codes for CASRDDRAGNTIYF.

This clonotype was detected a few times. The CDR3 DNA reads TGTGCCAGCAGCCAAGGACTAGCGGGCTTAACCGGGGAGCTGTTTTTT. Protein product: CASSQGLAGLTGELFF. The J gene is TRBJ2-2, the V gene TRBV3-1, with 10 bases that match TRBD2. Germline values: CDR1 LGHDT, CDR2 YNNKEL (reference sequence). V shed 1 base, J shed 5 bases, and the junction held 4 bases outside the gene matches. The CDR3 covers 16 residues.

This chain uses TRBV2 with TRBJ2-3; D uncertain. This CDR3 has 14 amino acids. The ends were cut back, 8 bases at V and 0 bases at J, with 12 bases in the middle. Germline V gene sequence: CDR1 SNHLY, CDR2 FYNNEI. The CDR3 DNA follows: TGTGCCAGCGTCCCCTACGGAAGCACAGATACGCAGTATTTT. It translates to CASVPYGSTDTQYF.

The chain uses TRBV7-9 and TRBJ2-7; D is unclear. With 0 bases removed from V and 4 bases from J, the gap between germline ends came to 19 bases. CDR3 length equals 17 residues. Germline-derived CDR1 and CDR2 are SEHNR and FQNEAQ (reference sequence). CDR3 region: CASSLAGQSLQWYEQYV. CDR3 bases: TGTGCCAGCAGCTTAGCGGGCCAGAGTCTCCAGTGGTACGAGCAGTACGTC.

V gene TRBV20-1 combines with J gene TRBJ2-5; 13 nucleotides align to TRBD2. The CDR3 extends over 14 amino acids. Germline V CDR1 and CDR2: DFQATT, SNEGSKA (reference sequence). Trimming cost V 6 bases and J 7 bases; bases outside gene matches: 8. As DNA, the CDR3 is TGCAGTGCCATAACTAGCGGGGGGGCCCGGACCCAGTACTTC. Protein product: CSAITSGGARTQYF.

This clonotype was observed a handful of times. The chain couples TRBV2 to TRBJ1-3, with D possibly matching TRBD1 (5 bases). Germline assignment: CDR1 SNHLY and CDR2 FYNNEI. The ends were cut back, 8 bases at V and 0 bases at J, with 17 bases in the middle. This CDR3 has 16 residues. This chain's CDR3 is CASVEFGTSSGNTIYF. For the CDR3, the DNA is TGTGCCAGCGTCGAGTTCGGGACGAGCTCTGGAAACACCATATATTTT.

This clonotype appeared a few times. V and J are TRBV12-3 or TRBV12-4 and TRBJ2-2, with D perhaps TRBD1 or TRBD2 (5 bases each). The CDR3 extends over 15 amino acids. The V gene lost 4 bases and the J gene lost 9 bases, with 18 bases spanning the gap. This CDR3 is CASSSGVGTTRELFF. CDR3 bases: TGTGCCAGCAGTTCCGGCGTCGGGACCACAAGGGAGCTGTTTTTT.

The sample holds many counts of this clonotype. This sequence joins TRBV14 and TRBJ2-3, with D perhaps matching TRBD1 (5 bases). This CDR3 spans 13 amino acids. V was pared by 4 bases and J by 9 bases, with 14 bases between. Germline CDR1 and CDR2: SGHDN and FVKESK. The CDR3 nucleotides read TGTGCCAGCAGCCCATCAGGGATTGGGACGCAGTATTTT. Its translation is CASSPSGIGTQYF.